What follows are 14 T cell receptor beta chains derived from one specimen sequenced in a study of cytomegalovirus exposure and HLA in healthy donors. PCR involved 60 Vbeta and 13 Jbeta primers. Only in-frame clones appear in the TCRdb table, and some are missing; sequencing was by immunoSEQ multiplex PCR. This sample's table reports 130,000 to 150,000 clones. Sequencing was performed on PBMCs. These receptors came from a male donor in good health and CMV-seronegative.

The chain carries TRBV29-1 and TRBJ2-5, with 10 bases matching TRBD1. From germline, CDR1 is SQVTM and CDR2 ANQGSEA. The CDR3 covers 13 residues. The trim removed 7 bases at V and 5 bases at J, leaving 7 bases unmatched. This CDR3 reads CSAGQGLTETQYF. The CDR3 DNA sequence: TGCAGCGCGGGACAGGGGTTAACGGAGACCCAGTACTTC.

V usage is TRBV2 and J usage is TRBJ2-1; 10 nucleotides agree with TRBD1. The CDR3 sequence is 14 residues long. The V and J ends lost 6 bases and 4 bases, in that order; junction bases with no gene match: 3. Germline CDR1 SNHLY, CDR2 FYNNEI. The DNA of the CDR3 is TGTGCCAGCAGGGGGACAGGGGTTTACAATGAGCAGTTCTTC. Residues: CASRGTGVYNEQFF.

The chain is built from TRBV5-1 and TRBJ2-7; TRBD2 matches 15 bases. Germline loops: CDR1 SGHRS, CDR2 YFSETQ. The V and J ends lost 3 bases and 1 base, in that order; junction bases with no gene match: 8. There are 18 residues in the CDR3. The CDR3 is CASSSGGLAGGKSYEQYF. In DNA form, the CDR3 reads TGCGCCAGCAGCTCAGGGGGACTAGCGGGAGGAAAGTCCTACGAGCAGTACTTC.

CDR3 region: CASSLSTGMNTEAFF. CDR3 DNA sequence: TGCGCCAGCAGCTTGTCTACAGGGATGAACACTGAAGCTTTCTTT. This rearrangement joins TRBV5-1 to TRBJ1-1, with D perhaps TRBD1 (6 bases). This CDR3 comprises 15 residues. Per the germline V gene, CDR1 is SGHRS and CDR2 is YFSETQ. V was clipped by 1 base and J by 0 bases, with 10 bases between them.

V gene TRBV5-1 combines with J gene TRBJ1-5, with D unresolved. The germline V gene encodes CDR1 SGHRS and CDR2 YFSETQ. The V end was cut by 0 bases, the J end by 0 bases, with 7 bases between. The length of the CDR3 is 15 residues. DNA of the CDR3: TGCGCCAGCAGCTTGGACGGGATTAGCAATCAGCCCCAGCATTTT. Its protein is CASSLDGISNQPQHF.

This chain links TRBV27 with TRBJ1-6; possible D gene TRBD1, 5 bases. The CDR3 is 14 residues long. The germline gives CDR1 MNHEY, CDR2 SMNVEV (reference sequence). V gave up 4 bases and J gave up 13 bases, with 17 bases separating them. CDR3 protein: CASSYNRPNLPLHF. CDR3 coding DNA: TGTGCCAGCAGTTACAACAGGCCAAACTTGCCCCTCCACTTT.

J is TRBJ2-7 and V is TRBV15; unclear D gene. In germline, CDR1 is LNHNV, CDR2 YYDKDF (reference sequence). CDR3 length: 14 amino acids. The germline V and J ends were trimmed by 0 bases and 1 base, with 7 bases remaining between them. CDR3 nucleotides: TGTGCCACCAGCAGAGATCACAGTTCCTACGAGCAGTACTTC. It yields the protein CATSRDHSSYEQYF. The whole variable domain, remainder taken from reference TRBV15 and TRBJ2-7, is DAMVIQNPRYQVTQFGKPVTLSCSQTLNHNVMYWYQQKSSQAPKLLFHYYDKDFNNEADTPDNFQSRRPNTSFCFLDIRSPGLGDTAMYLCATSRDHSSYEQYFGPGTRLTVT.

CDR3: CASSSVMRTGELFF. The CDR3 DNA sequence: TGTGCCAGCAGTTCCGTGATGCGCACCGGGGAGCTGTTTTTT. The chain recombines TRBV6-5 with TRBJ2-2; D gene uncertain. The germline gives CDR1 MNHEY, CDR2 SVGAGI. The CDR3 extends over 14 amino acids. Trimming took 4 bases from V and 4 from J, leaving 10 bases between them.

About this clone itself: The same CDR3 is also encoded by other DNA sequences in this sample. The CDR3 here is CAWSSGQGAQETQYF. CDR3 sequence (DNA): TGTGCCTGGAGTTCCGGGCAGGGGGCTCAAGAGACCCAGTACTTC. V is TRBV30 and J is TRBJ2-5; 8 bases match TRBD1. Trimming at V came to 2 bases and at J to 2 bases, leaving 7 bases not matched to a gene. CDR3 length equals 15 residues. Germline assignment: CDR1 GTSNPN and CDR2 SVGIG (reference sequence).

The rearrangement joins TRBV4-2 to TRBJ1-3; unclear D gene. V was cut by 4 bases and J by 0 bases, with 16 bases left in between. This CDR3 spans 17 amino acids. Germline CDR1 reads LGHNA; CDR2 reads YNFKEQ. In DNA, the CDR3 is TGTGCCAGCAGCCCGAAAAGTTTAAGGAGCTCTGGAAACACCATATATTTT. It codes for CASSPKSLRSSGNTIYF.

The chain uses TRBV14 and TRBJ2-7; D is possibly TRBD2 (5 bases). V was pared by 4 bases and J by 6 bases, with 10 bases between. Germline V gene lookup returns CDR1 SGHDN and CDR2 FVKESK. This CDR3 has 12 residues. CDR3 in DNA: TGTGCCAGCAGCCCTTCAAGCGGCGAGCAGTACTTC. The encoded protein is CASSPSSGEQYF.

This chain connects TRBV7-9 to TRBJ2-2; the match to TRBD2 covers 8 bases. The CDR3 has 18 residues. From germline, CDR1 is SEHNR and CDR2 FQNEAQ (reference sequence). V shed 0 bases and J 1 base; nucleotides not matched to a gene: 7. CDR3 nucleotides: TGTGCCAGCAGCTTAGCGTTTTCCGGGACTAGGAACACCGGGGAGCTGTTTTTT. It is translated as CASSLAFSGTRNTGELFF.

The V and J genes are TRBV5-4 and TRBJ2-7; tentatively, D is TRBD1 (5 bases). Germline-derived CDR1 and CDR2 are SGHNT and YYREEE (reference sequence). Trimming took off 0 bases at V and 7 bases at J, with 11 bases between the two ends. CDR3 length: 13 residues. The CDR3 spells CASSLAGREEQYF. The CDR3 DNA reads TGTGCCAGCAGCTTGGCCGGCAGGGAAGAGCAGTACTTC.

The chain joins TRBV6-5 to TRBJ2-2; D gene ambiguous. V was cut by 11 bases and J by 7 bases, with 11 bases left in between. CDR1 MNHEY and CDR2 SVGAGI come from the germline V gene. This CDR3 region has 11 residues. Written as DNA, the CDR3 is TGTGCCGCCATATCGGGCGGGGAGCTGTTTTTT. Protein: CAAISGGELFF.